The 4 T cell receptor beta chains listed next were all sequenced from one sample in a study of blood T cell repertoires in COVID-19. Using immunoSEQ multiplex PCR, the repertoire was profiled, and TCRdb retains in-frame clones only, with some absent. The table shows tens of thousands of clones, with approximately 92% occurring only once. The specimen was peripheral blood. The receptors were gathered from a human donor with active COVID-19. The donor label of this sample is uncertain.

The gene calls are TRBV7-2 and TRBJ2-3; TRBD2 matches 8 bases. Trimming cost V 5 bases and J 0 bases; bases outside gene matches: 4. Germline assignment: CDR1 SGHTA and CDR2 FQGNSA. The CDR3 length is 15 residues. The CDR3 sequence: CASSPSGGSTDTQYF. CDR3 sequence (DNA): TGTGCCAGCAGCCCGAGCGGGGGAAGCACAGATACGCAGTATTTT.

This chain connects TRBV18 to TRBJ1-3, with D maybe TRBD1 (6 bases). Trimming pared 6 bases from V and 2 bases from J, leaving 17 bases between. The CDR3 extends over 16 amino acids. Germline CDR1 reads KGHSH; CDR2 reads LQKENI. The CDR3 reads CASSDSGGLAGNTIYF. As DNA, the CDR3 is TGTGCCAGCTCGGACAGCGGGGGGCTGGCTGGAAACACCATATATTTT.

CDR3 loop: CATPRVCSGPDTGELFF. For the CDR3, the DNA is TGTGCCACCCCGAGGGTCTGTAGCGGGCCTGACACCGGGGAGCTGTTTTTT. This chain connects TRBV27 to TRBJ2-2; 7 nucleotides line up with TRBD2. J gave up 3 bases and V 10 bases, and 17 bases lay outside the gene matches. Germline loops: CDR1 MNHEY, CDR2 SMNVEV (reference sequence). The CDR3 contains 17 residues.

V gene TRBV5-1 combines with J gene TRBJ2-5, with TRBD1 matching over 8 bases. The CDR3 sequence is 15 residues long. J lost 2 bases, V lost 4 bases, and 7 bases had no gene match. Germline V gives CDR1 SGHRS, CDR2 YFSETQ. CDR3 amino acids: CASSKTGASQETQYF. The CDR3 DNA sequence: TGCGCCAGCAGCAAGACAGGGGCCTCACAAGAGACCCAGTACTTC.